The rows below give T cell receptor beta chains drawn from one sample of a study of T cell repertoires in aging, cancer and after chemotherapy. TCRdb re-called the multiplex PCR reads with MiXCR, one entry per CDR3 protein. The sample yields several thousand distinct CDR3 sequences, roughly half seen once. The source material was blood. The receptor source for this set is a human donor in good health. The CDR3 runs from the conserved cysteine through the conserved F or W. D genes are given only for firm matches. Size is omitted from some rows. Given values are once, few, many or a class for expanded clones.

abundance	v_gene	j_gene	d_gene	len	CDR3aa	CDR3nt
.	TRBV7-2	TRBJ2-7	.	15	CASSMGGAGSEEQYF	TGTGCCAGCAGCATGGGGGGTGCGGGATCCGAGGAGCAGTACTTC
.	TRBV6-5	TRBJ1-5	.	14	CASRKGGGTQPQHF	TGTGCCAGCAGAAAAGGGGGGGGAACTCAGCCCCAGCATTTT
.	TRBV12-3/TRBV12-4	TRBJ2-5	.	13	CASSLRGPETQYF	TGTGCCAGCAGTTTAAGAGGACCAGAGACCCAGTACTTC
few	TRBV12-3/TRBV12-4	TRBJ2-2	.	15	CASSLRQRGNGELFF	TGTGCCAGCAGCCTAAGACAGAGAGGGAACGGGGAGCTGTTTTTT
.	TRBV6-1	TRBJ2-5	.	17	CASSDFYRTAGGETQYF	TGTGCCAGCAGTGATTTCTACCGGACAGCCGGGGGAGAGACCCAGTACTTC
.	TRBV12-3/TRBV12-4	TRBJ2-6	TRBD1	18	CASRAGQVASSGANVLTF	TGTGCCAGCAGGGCCGGACAGGTAGCCTCCTCTGGGGCCAACGTCCTGACTTTC
.	TRBV27	TRBJ2-6	.	14	CASREGGGANVLTF	TGTGCCAGCCGAGAGGGAGGTGGGGCCAACGTCCTGACTTTC
.	TRBV15	TRBJ2-2	TRBD1	14	CATDRGRDTGELFF	TGTGCCACCGACAGGGGTCGGGACACCGGGGAGCTGTTTTTT
.	TRBV5-1	TRBJ2-5	.	14	CASSLGRREETQYF	TGCGCCAGCAGCTTGGGGCGGAGAGAAGAGACCCAGTACTTC
.	TRBV19	TRBJ1-6	.	14	CASSTDRDHSPLHF	TGTGCCAGTAGTACGGACCGGGATCATTCACCCCTCCACTTT
few	TRBV19	TRBJ2-1	.	14	CASSLGSSYNEQFF	TGTGCCTCCTCTCTCGGGAGCTCCTACAATGAGCAGTTCTTC
.	TRBV29-1	TRBJ2-3	.	13	CSVLGGVGDTQYF	TGCAGCGTGTTGGGCGGGGTTGGAGATACGCAGTATTTT
.	TRBV12-3/TRBV12-4	TRBJ2-1	TRBD2	15	CASSSTSGGHGGQFF	TGTGCCAGCAGCTCGACTAGCGGGGGGCACGGGGGGCAGTTCTTC
.	TRBV5-6	TRBJ1-2	.	15	CASSLGPRANYGYTF	TGTGCCAGCAGCTTGGGCCCAAGAGCTAACTATGGCTACACCTTC
.	TRBV19	TRBJ2-1	.	15	CASSITGTKGDEQFF	TGTGCCAGTAGTATTACCGGGACAAAAGGGGATGAGCAGTTCTTC
.	TRBV19	TRBJ2-7	.	16	CAKTALSGPSSYEQYF	TGTGCCAAAACGGCCTTGAGCGGGCCCTCCTCCTACGAGCAGTACTTC
.	TRBV11-1	TRBJ2-1	TRBD1	15	CASSRGQGAGNEQFF	TGTGCCAGCAGCCGGGGACAGGGGGCGGGTAATGAGCAGTTCTTC
.	TRBV6-5	TRBJ2-3	TRBD2	14	CASEAGGSTDTQYF	TGTGCCAGCGAGGCGGGGGGCAGCACAGATACGCAGTATTTT
.	TRBV19	TRBJ1-6	.	13	CASSIQGNSPLHF	TGTGCCAGTAGTATCCAGGGGAATTCACCCCTCCACTTT
.	TRBV6-1	TRBJ2-3	TRBD2	15	CASSLAGPSTDTQYF	TGTGCCAGCAGTCTAGCGGGACCTAGCACAGATACGCAGTATTTT
.	TRBV18	TRBJ2-5	TRBD1	17	CASSQVSPGTGEETQYF	TGTGCCAGCAGCCAAGTTTCCCCAGGGACAGGGGAAGAGACCCAGTACTTC
.	TRBV12-3/TRBV12-4	TRBJ2-6	.	15	CASSPLVGGANVLTF	TGTGCCAGCAGCCCCCTCGTTGGTGGGGCCAACGTCCTGACTTTC
.	TRBV6-5	TRBJ2-2	.	18	CASSYRSASNREDGELFF	TGTGCCAGCAGTTACCGCAGTGCTTCCAACAGGGAGGACGGGGAGCTGTTTTTT
once	TRBV5-6	TRBJ2-3	.	18	CASSPSGGGFLSTDTQYF	TGTGCCAGCAGTCCTTCGGGGGGCGGTTTCCTCAGCACAGATACGCAGTATTTT
once	TRBV9	TRBJ2-7	.	16	CASSVASTASPYEQYF	TGTGCCAGCAGCGTAGCATCGACAGCTTCCCCCTACGAGCAGTACTTC
.	TRBV6-1	TRBJ1-6	.	15	CASSDWSGSNSPLHF	TGTGCCAGCAGTGATTGGTCTGGCAGTAATTCACCCCTCCACTTT
.	TRBV29-1	TRBJ1-1	TRBD1	12	CSTRQGGTEAFF	TGCAGCACCCGACAGGGTGGTACTGAAGCTTTCTTT
.	TRBV12-3/TRBV12-4	TRBJ2-1	TRBD1	14	CASSLGTGYNEQFF	TGTGCCAGCAGTTTAGGGACAGGGTACAATGAGCAGTTCTTC
.	TRBV6-5	TRBJ2-3	TRBD1	15	CASSYGQGNTDTQYF	TGTGCCAGCAGTTACGGACAGGGCAACACAGATACGCAGTATTTT
.	TRBV10-3	TRBJ2-2	.	14	CAISDRVASGELFF	TGTGCCATCAGTGACAGGGTAGCGTCCGGGGAGCTGTTTTTT
.	TRBV30	TRBJ1-3	.	12	CASPFVGNTIYF	TGTGCCTCCCCCTTCGTTGGAAACACCATATATTTT
.	TRBV12-3/TRBV12-4	TRBJ2-7	.	13	CASRGDGDLGQYF	TGTGCCAGCAGGGGGGACGGCGACCTTGGGCAGTACTTC